Shown below are 31 T cell receptor beta chains from a single sample sequenced in a study of CD8 T cells in Susac syndrome. Reverse transcription of roughly 0.45 to 1 ug RNA used random hexamers. Each CDR3 protein gets one entry after TCRdb re-called the immunoSEQ multiplex PCR reads with MiXCR. Here the sample spans 150,000 to 200,000 distinct CDR3 sequences, roughly 94% being singletons. The sequencing input was CD4+ T cells from PBMCs. All receptors come from a human donor in good health.

The rearrangement joins TRBV20-1 to TRBJ2-7, with 9 nucleotides matching TRBD2. The CDR3 is made up of 14 amino acids. Unmatched junction bases numbered 6, after V lost 3 bases and J lost 3 bases. Germline CDR1 is DFQATT and CDR2 is SNEGSKA (reference sequence). CDR3 sequence reads: CSARTSGGIYEQYF. CDR3 DNA: TGCAGTGCTAGGACTAGCGGAGGAATCTACGAGCAGTACTTC.

The rearrangement joins TRBV12-3 or TRBV12-4 to TRBJ2-6; the D gene is possibly TRBD1 (6 bases). This CDR3 has 15 amino acids. The ends were cut back, 5 bases at V and 2 bases at J, with 10 bases in the middle. Here the CDR3 reads CASSLRGAGANVLTF. In nucleotides, the CDR3 is TGTGCCAGCAGTCTCAGGGGAGCTGGGGCCAACGTCCTGACTTTC.

The V call is TRBV29-1, the J call TRBJ2-7; 7 bases map to TRBD2. V trimming: 4 bases; J trimming: 6 bases; junction bases outside the gene matches: 9. The CDR3 has 13 amino acids. The germline V gene has CDR1 SQVTM and CDR2 ANQGSEA. This CDR3 reads CSVGQGGTGEQYF. The CDR3, as DNA: TGCAGCGTTGGTCAGGGAGGGACGGGCGAGCAGTACTTC.

The chain uses TRBV7-2 and TRBJ2-5; D might be TRBD1 (6 bases). Looked up from germline, CDR1 is SGHTA and CDR2 is FQGNSA. Trimming removed 7 bases at V and 1 base at J, with 22 bases between. The CDR3 totals 17 residues. In nucleotides, the CDR3 is TGTGCCAGCATTCCCTCCAGGACAGATTGGTCCCAAGAGACCCAGTACTTC. Residues: CASIPSRTDWSQETQYF.

V is TRBV29-1 and J is TRBJ1-5; 7 positions agree with TRBD1. Germline CDR1 and CDR2: SQVTM and ANQGSEA. This CDR3 region has 16 residues. J was trimmed by 0 bases and V by 7 bases; bases with no gene match: 12. CDR3 in DNA: TGCAGCGGTGGGGACAGCCCCTCTAATAGCAATCAGCCCCAGCATTTT. It yields the protein CSGGDSPSNSNQPQHF.

The chain employs TRBV20-1 and TRBJ2-5; 13 bases match TRBD2. The CDR3 spans 17 residues. Germline lookup yields CDR1 DFQATT and CDR2 SNEGSKA (reference sequence). V lost 7 bases, J lost 5 bases, and 16 bases stayed unmatched. CDR3 nucleotides: TGCAGTGTTGGAAAAGGACTAGCGGGAGTGGGGGGCGAGACCCAGTACTTC. Encoded protein: CSVGKGLAGVGGETQYF.

The chain joins TRBV5-1 to TRBJ1-2; possible D gene TRBD1, 5 bases. The V gene's germline CDR1 is SGHRS and CDR2 YFSETQ. Trimming removed 4 bases from V and 4 bases from J, with 14 bases in between. This CDR3 spans 14 amino acids. CDR3 coding DNA: TGCGCCAGCAGCCCCGCCGGGGACGGCTATGGCTACACCTTC. This translates into CASSPAGDGYGYTF.

This sequence joins TRBV6-2 or TRBV6-3 and TRBJ1-1; 7 bases match TRBD1. J gave up 7 bases and V 6 bases, and 8 bases lay outside the gene matches. The germline CDR1 and CDR2 sequences are MNHEY and SVGEGT. CDR3 length: 13 amino acids. In DNA, the CDR3 is TGTGCCAGCAGAGAACCAGGGGGTAGTGAAGCTTTCTTT. The encoded protein is CASREPGGSEAFF.

The count of this clonotype is one. J is TRBJ2-5 and V is TRBV7-2; unclear D gene. Germline CDR1 SGHTA, CDR2 FQGNSA. Trimming left V 5 bases short and J 6 bases short, with 7 bases between. The CDR3 covers 11 residues. The CDR3 reads CASSTTQTQYF. The CDR3 DNA reads as TGTGCCAGCAGCACTACCCAGACCCAGTACTTC.

The chain combines TRBV13 with TRBJ1-1, with D unclear. CDR3 length: 12 residues. Trimming cost V 3 bases and J 11 bases, with 13 bases left between them. The germline V gene has CDR1 PRHDT and CDR2 FYEKMQ (reference sequence). The CDR3 here is CASSLSVRRAFF. The CDR3 DNA reads as TGTGCCAGCAGCTTGTCGGTCCGAAGGGCTTTCTTT.

V usage is TRBV5-1 and J usage is TRBJ2-6; no clear D. This CDR3 contains 16 residues. Germline V CDR1 and CDR2: SGHRS, YFSETQ. Trimming removed 3 bases from V and 0 bases from J, with 10 bases in between. The CDR3 DNA sequence: TGCGCCAGCAGCTACTCAGTAGGCTCTGGGGCCAACGTCCTGACTTTC. Translation: CASSYSVGSGANVLTF. Full variable domain (rest looked up from reference TRBV5-1 and TRBJ2-6): KAGVTQTPRYLIKTRGQQVTLSCSPISGHRSVSWYQQTPGQGLQFLFEYFSETQRNKGNFPGRFSGRQFSNSRSEMNVSTLELGDSALYLCASSYSVGSGANVLTFGAGSRLTVL.

The chain has TRBV27 and TRBJ2-7; D not certain. V lost 6 bases, J lost 4 bases, and 16 bases lay in between. The CDR3 has 14 amino acids. Germline assignment: CDR1 MNHEY and CDR2 SMNVEV (reference sequence). DNA for the CDR3: TGTGCCAGCAGCACGACCCTTATACATTACGAGCAGTACTTC. It codes for CASSTTLIHYEQYF.

The J gene is TRBJ1-2, the V gene TRBV4-3, with a possible D match to TRBD1 (6 bases). This CDR3 has 14 residues. Germline CDR1 and CDR2: LGHNA and YSLEER. V was clipped by 4 bases and J by 4 bases, with 13 bases between them. CDR3 amino acids: CASSRLTGTYGYTF. The CDR3 nucleotides read TGCGCCAGCAGCCGCCTTACAGGGACCTATGGCTACACCTTC.

DNA of the CDR3: TGTGCCAGCAGTCCGCTACAGGGCGGGTATGGCTACACCTTC. Its protein is CASSPLQGGYGYTF. The chain combines TRBV6-2 or TRBV6-3 with TRBJ1-2; D may be TRBD1 (6 bases). This CDR3 is 14 amino acids long. V gave up 5 bases and J gave up 5 bases, with 15 bases separating them. In germline, CDR1 is MNHEY, CDR2 SVGEGT.

This clonotype came up once. V usage is TRBV29-1 and J usage is TRBJ2-1; 8 nucleotides line up with TRBD2. Trimming cost V 3 bases and J 3 bases; bases outside gene matches: 4. Looked up from germline, CDR1 is SQVTM and CDR2 is ANQGSEA. CDR3 length: 14 residues. The CDR3 spells CSVDSAGVYNEQFF. CDR3 bases: TGCAGCGTTGATTCAGCGGGAGTCTACAATGAGCAGTTCTTC.

The V call is TRBV7-9, the J call TRBJ1-2; D is unclear. The V end lost 5 bases, the J end lost 7 bases, and 23 bases lay between the germline ends. Germline V gives CDR1 SEHNR, CDR2 FQNEAQ (reference sequence). The CDR3 is 16 amino acids. CDR3: CASSPRANRHLSGYTF. DNA for the CDR3: TGTGCCAGCAGCCCTCGTGCGAACAGACACCTGAGTGGCTACACCTTC.

The chain recombines TRBV9 with TRBJ1-2, with D tentatively TRBD1 (6 bases). The CDR3 totals 13 residues. Germline lookup yields CDR1 SGDLS and CDR2 YYNGEE. The ends were cut back, 4 bases at V and 7 bases at J, with 14 bases in the middle. The CDR3 DNA is TGTGCCAGCAGCACCCACAGGGATTTTGGCTACACCTTC. This codes for CASSTHRDFGYTF.

J is TRBJ2-3 and V is TRBV6-2 or TRBV6-3; D is ambiguous. The CDR3 is 15 amino acids. The V end was cut by 0 bases, the J end by 3 bases, with 10 bases between. The germline CDR1 and CDR2 sequences are MNHEY and SVGEGT. CDR3 region: CASSYSKLATDTQYF. CDR3 DNA sequence: TGTGCCAGCAGTTACTCGAAATTAGCAACAGATACGCAGTATTTT.

V is TRBV24-1 and J is TRBJ2-1; TRBD2 aligns across 8 bases. The CDR3 consists of 14 residues. V shed 8 bases and J 4 bases; nucleotides not matched to a gene: 6. CDR1 is KGHDR and CDR2 is SFDVKD in the germline V gene. CDR3 coding DNA: TGTGCCACCAACCCTAGCGGGCCATACAATGAGCAGTTCTTC. Its translation: CATNPSGPYNEQFF.

V is TRBV12-3 or TRBV12-4 and J is TRBJ1-1, with D hard to call. V was clipped by 7 bases and J by 2 bases, with 8 bases between them. The CDR3 sequence is 12 residues long. Here the CDR3 reads CASTRPNTEAFF. In nucleotides, the CDR3 is TGTGCCAGCACCCGACCCAACACTGAAGCTTTCTTT.

The genes are TRBV11-2 and TRBJ2-3; maybe TRBD2 (6 bases). The CDR3 spans 14 residues. Trimming removed 5 bases at V and 2 bases at J, with 11 bases between. Germline V lookup: CDR1 SGHAT, CDR2 FQNNGV. This chain's CDR3 is CASSISGHTDTQYF. As DNA, the CDR3 is TGTGCCAGCAGCATTAGCGGACACACAGATACGCAGTATTTT.

This chain joins TRBV7-9 and TRBJ2-1; 8 bases line up with TRBD2. Germline V gene sequence: CDR1 SEHNR, CDR2 FQNEAQ (reference sequence). Trimming removed 7 bases from V and 7 bases from J; junction bases left unmatched: 9. The length of the CDR3 is 14 residues. The CDR3 DNA reads as TGTGCCAGCAATACGGGAGGGGCCTTGAATGAGCAGTTCTTC. Translating it yields CASNTGGALNEQFF.

This clonotype showed up just once. V and J are TRBV29-1 and TRBJ2-7, with D possibly being TRBD1 (6 bases). Germline CDR1 reads SQVTM; CDR2 reads ANQGSEA. Trimming stripped 5 bases from V and 4 bases from J, with 12 bases between. This CDR3 spans 12 amino acids. Here the CDR3 DNA reads TGCAGCGTTCGAAAACAGGGTTACGAGCAGTACTTC. It specifies CSVRKQGYEQYF.

This chain joins TRBV5-4 and TRBJ2-5; a weak D match, TRBD2 (7 bases). The V end was cut by 4 bases, the J end by 1 base, with 14 bases between. The germline CDR1 and CDR2 sequences are SGHNT and YYREEE (reference sequence). This CDR3 is built from 15 residues. CDR3 nucleotides: TGTGCCAGCAGCAGGGGGACTACCGCCCAAGAGACCCAGTACTTC. This sequence encodes CASSRGTTAQETQYF.

As for this clonotype: The germline gene is not matched at one end of the junction; a read error may be the cause. V usage is TRBV29-1 and J usage is TRBJ1-2, with unresolved D. The CDR3 runs to 8 residues. Germline values: CDR1 SQVTM, CDR2 ANQGSEA. The CDR3 region is CGVHGYTF. The CDR3 DNA sequence: TGTGGGGTCCACGGCTACACCTTC.

This sequence joins TRBV12-3 or TRBV12-4 and TRBJ2-1, with 8 positions matching TRBD1. The length of the CDR3 is 13 residues. The V gene end was trimmed by 5 bases and the J gene end by 8 bases; junction bases not matched to a gene: 5. In DNA form, the CDR3 reads TGTGCCAGCAGTCCAGGGACAGGATATGAGCAGTTCTTC. It translates to CASSPGTGYEQFF.

This clonotype was seen only once. This chain joins TRBV6-1 and TRBJ1-2; TRBD1 aligns across 7 bases. The length of the CDR3 is 17 residues. In germline, CDR1 is MNHNS, CDR2 SASEGT. Trimming took 2 bases from V and 4 from J; bases not matched to a gene: 13. The CDR3 DNA reads TGTGCCAGCAGTGAACACTGGACCGGGACAGTCTCCTATGGCTACACCTTC. Protein product: CASSEHWTGTVSYGYTF.

The CDR3 reads CSAPPSDTQYF. The CDR3 DNA follows: TGCAGTGCTCCGCCAAGTGATACGCAGTATTTT. The chain has TRBV20-1 and TRBJ2-3; D not certain. Germline V CDR1 and CDR2: DFQATT, SNEGSKA (reference sequence). The CDR3 is 11 amino acids. The germline V and J ends were trimmed by 5 bases and 6 bases, with 9 bases remaining between them.

The chain uses TRBV30 and TRBJ1-2; TRBD1 might be the D (6 bases). The ends were cut back, 1 base at V and 6 bases at J, with 12 bases in the middle. The length of the CDR3 is 13 residues. Germline loops: CDR1 GTSNPN, CDR2 SVGIG (reference sequence). The CDR3 reads CAWSAGGADGYTF. The CDR3 DNA sequence: TGTGCCTGGAGTGCCGGGGGCGCGGATGGCTACACCTTC.

The rearrangement joins TRBV27 to TRBJ2-3; 7 bases map to TRBD2. The germline V gene has CDR1 MNHEY and CDR2 SMNVEV (reference sequence). The V gene end was trimmed by 3 bases and the J gene end by 5 bases; junction bases not matched to a gene: 2. The CDR3 length is 13 residues. The CDR3 spells CASSLGRGDTQYF. DNA for the CDR3: TGTGCCAGCAGTTTGGGGAGGGGAGATACGCAGTATTTT.

The J gene is TRBJ2-7, the V gene TRBV29-1, with 7 nucleotides matching TRBD1. Unmatched junction bases numbered 8, after V lost 4 bases and J lost 2 bases. The V gene's germline CDR1 is SQVTM and CDR2 ANQGSEA. This CDR3 comprises 14 residues. For the CDR3, the DNA is TGCAGCGTTGCCCCACGACAGGGACCCTACGAGCAGTACTTC. Translated: CSVAPRQGPYEQYF.